This is a list of T cell receptor beta chains from one sample in a study of blood T cell repertoires in COVID-19. TCRdb keeps only in-frame clones here, not all; method: immunoSEQ multiplex PCR. This table holds about 68,000 clones, 86% found once. The sequencing input was peripheral blood. The receptors come from a man between 50 and 59 years old with acute or convalescent COVID-19. Both conserved end residues are part of each CDR3.

>TRBJ2-5|TRBV13|15
CASSSDLAGKETQYF
>TRBJ1-5|TRBV19|12
CASTVSNQPQHF
>TRBJ1-5|TRBV19|14
CASSMGTGNQPQHF
>TRBJ2-3|TRBV21-1|19
CASSKAGAGVPPGTDTQYF
>TRBJ2-3|TRBV29-1|16
CSVEPLAGPSTDTQYF
>TRBJ2-7|TRBV11-3|14
CASSPGVSPYEQYF
>TRBJ1-3|TRBV10-2|14
CASSEHVSGNTIYF
>TRBJ1-4|TRBV11-3|14
CASSLEVAGEKLFF
>TRBJ2-2|TRBV5-1|17
CASSLYGEIANTGELFF
>TRBJ2-7|TRBV2|13
CASSAGDYYEQYF
>TRBJ1-6|TRBV30|16
CAWSRPGTAFNSPLHF
>TRBJ2-1|TRBV30|14
CAWSRQGQGNEQFF
>TRBJ2-5|TRBV2|15
CACGPSGRLQETQYF
>TRBJ1-1|TRBV5-1|12
CASSPGQYEAFF
>TRBJ2-1|TRBV9|14
CASSVDGSYNEQFF
>TRBJ2-7|TRBV9|16
CASSVNPNHRVYEQYF
>TRBJ2-1|TRBV7-3|15
CASSWGTSGSFEQFF
>TRBJ1-1|TRBV12-3/TRBV12-4|13
CASQSGLNTEAFF
>TRBJ2-2|TRBV27|17
CASSFWRAESDTGELFF
>TRBJ2-7|TRBV15|12
CATSRFTGEQYF
>TRBJ1-5|TRBV2|14
CASSRETGHQPQHF
>TRBJ2-2|TRBV11-3|15
CASSSHNRNTGELFF
>TRBJ1-6|TRBV28|16
CASSFGGTGRNSPLHF
>TRBJ2-7|TRBV3-1/TRBV3-2|15
CASRRTSFQPSEQYF
>TRBJ2-1|TRBV2|14
CASSDSTVNNEQFF
>TRBJ1-5|TRBV6-5|14
CASRPGLKNQPQHF
>TRBJ1-2|TRBV5-6|14
CASSPRPANYGYTF
>TRBJ1-2|TRBV28|14
CASSSLRGASGYTF
>TRBJ1-1|TRBV11-3|14
CASSLEGASTEAFF
>TRBJ2-1|TRBV6-4|14
CASSGEGGIDEQFF
>TRBJ1-1|TRBV28|14
CASSSLKESSEAFF
>TRBJ1-2|TRBV3-1/TRBV3-2|14
CASSQQGYLGGYTF
>TRBJ2-2|TRBV19|14
CASGSTANTGELFF
>TRBJ2-5|TRBV11-2|15
CASSLGLQGWETQYF
>TRBJ1-5|TRBV16|17
CASRLVTGSGGNQPQHF
>TRBJ2-7|TRBV7-2|15
CASSSSGTASYEQYF
>TRBJ1-1|TRBV5-5|11
CASNLRDGAFF
>TRBJ1-1|TRBV9|14
CASSLGTVSNEAFF